One sample yielded the 30 T cell receptor beta chains listed below, sequenced in a study of regulatory dendritic cells for organ transplantation. Produced via immunoSEQ multiplex PCR; TCRdb's table is partial and in-frame only. The table has 25,000 to 35,000 clones, over 75% seen once. The sample was memory CD4+ T cells from blood. Subset in this sample: CD45RO+ memory T cells. These receptors all come from a human donor in good health.

The chain couples TRBV18 to TRBJ2-3, with D uncertain. Germline values: CDR1 KGHSH, CDR2 LQKENI. V was clipped by 3 bases and J by 0 bases, with 10 bases between them. This CDR3 is 15 amino acids long. The CDR3 DNA reads as TGTGCCAGCTCACCTCCAGGCAGTAGCACAGATACGCAGTATTTT. Protein: CASSPPGSSTDTQYF.

The sample holds one count of this clone. The rearrangement joins TRBV19 to TRBJ2-1; D not certain. The germline gives CDR1 LNHDA, CDR2 SQIVND (reference sequence). V was cut by 3 bases and J by 0 bases, with 12 bases left in between. This CDR3 has 16 amino acids. The CDR3 DNA sequence: TGTGCCAGTAGTATGGAGCAGAGTTACTCCTACAATGAGCAGTTCTTC. The encoded protein is CASSMEQSYSYNEQFF. The full variable domain, completed using reference TRBV19 and TRBJ2-1, is DGGITQSPKYLFRKEGQNVTLSCEQNLNHDAMYWYRQDPGQGLRLIYYSQIVNDFQKGDIAEGYSVSREKKESFPLTVTSAQKNPTAFYLCASSMEQSYSYNEQFFGPGTRLTVL.

This clone showed up just a few times. V gene TRBV7-6 combines with J gene TRBJ2-2; 7 bases align to TRBD1. Germline CDR1 and CDR2: SGHVS and FNYEAQ. The V gene end was trimmed by 4 bases and the J gene end by 3 bases; junction bases not matched to a gene: 5. CDR3 length: 15 amino acids. The DNA of the CDR3 is TGTGCCAGCAGCTCCCGGGACAGTTACACCGGGGAGCTGTTTTTT. This codes for CASSSRDSYTGELFF. Together with reference TRBV7-6 and TRBJ2-2, the CDR3 gives the full variable domain: GAGVSQSPRYKVTKRGQDVALRCDPISGHVSLYWYRQALGQGPEFLTYFNYEAQQDKSGLPNDRFSAERPEGSISTLTIQRTEQRDSAMYRCASSSRDSYTGELFFGEGSRLTVL.

The gene calls are TRBV4-3 and TRBJ2-2, with TRBD1 matching over 11 bases. Per germline, CDR1 LGHNA and CDR2 YSLEER. V trimming: 6 bases; J trimming: 5 bases; junction bases outside the gene matches: 8. CDR3 length: 16 residues. The CDR3 here is CASRMDRGLETGELFF. In nucleotides, the CDR3 is TGCGCCAGCAGGATGGACAGGGGGCTAGAGACCGGGGAGCTGTTTTTT.

This rearrangement joins TRBV11-2 to TRBJ2-2; D call uncertain. The CDR3 consists of 16 residues. Trimming cost V 5 bases and J 2 bases, with 15 bases left between them. Germline CDR1 reads SGHAT; CDR2 reads FQNNGV. The DNA of the CDR3 is TGTGCCAGCAGCGAGCGCCGGGCCTTCAACACCGGGGAGCTGTTTTTT. Translated, it gives CASSERRAFNTGELFF.

A word on this clone: Other DNA sequences within the sample encode an identical CDR3. The chain is built from TRBV2 and TRBJ2-7, with 7 bases identical to TRBD1. The CDR3 length is 14 residues. The J segment lost 3 bases and the V segment lost 2 bases, leaving 4 bases of the junction unmatched. The germline V gene encodes CDR1 SNHLY and CDR2 FYNNEI. CDR3 sequence: CASSEQGVGYEQYF. The CDR3 nucleotides are TGTGCCAGCAGTGAACAGGGGGTAGGCTACGAGCAGTACTTC.

V usage is TRBV2 and J usage is TRBJ2-3; TRBD2 agrees at 9 bases. The CDR3 totals 16 residues. The J segment lost 2 bases and the V segment lost 1 base, leaving 4 bases of the junction unmatched. CDR1 and CDR2 from the germline V gene are SNHLY and FYNNEI. The CDR3 loop reads CASSEEASGITDTQYF. DNA of the CDR3: TGTGCCAGCAGTGAAGAGGCTAGCGGGATCACAGATACGCAGTATTTT.

The V and J genes are TRBV7-2 and TRBJ2-6, with D unresolved. This CDR3 comprises 16 residues. Germline V gene lookup returns CDR1 SGHTA and CDR2 FQGNSA. The germline V and J ends were trimmed by 1 base and 2 bases, with 9 bases remaining between them. The CDR3 coding sequence is TGTGCCAGCAGCTTAGGCCCGGCCACTGGGGCCAACGTCCTGACTTTC. Residues: CASSLGPATGANVLTF.

This chain joins TRBV4-3 and TRBJ2-3; 8 bases agree with TRBD1. Germline lookup yields CDR1 LGHNA and CDR2 YSLEER. With 3 bases clipped from V and 4 bases from J, the junction kept 9 bases outside the gene matches. The CDR3 runs 16 residues. The CDR3 sequence: CASSQDRVGAPDTQYF. CDR3 sequence (DNA): TGCGCCAGCAGCCAGGACAGGGTCGGGGCCCCAGATACGCAGTATTTT.

The chain employs TRBV5-6 and TRBJ1-5; D uncertain. Germline V gives CDR1 SGHDT, CDR2 YYEEEE. V lost 0 bases to trimming and J lost 6 bases, with 7 bases between them. This CDR3 has 13 residues. The CDR3 is CASSLGWAQPQHF. CDR3 DNA: TGTGCCAGCAGCTTGGGGTGGGCTCAGCCCCAGCATTTT.

About this clone itself: The identical CDR3 is also encoded by other nucleotide sequences in the sample. This chain links TRBV7-6 with TRBJ2-1; no reliable D call. Germline V gene data show CDR1 as SGHVS and CDR2 as FNYEAQ. The CDR3 spans 13 residues. The germline V and J ends were trimmed by 3 bases and 3 bases, with 6 bases remaining between them. The CDR3 sequence is CASSFQSYNEQFF. CDR3 bases: TGTGCCAGCAGCTTCCAGAGCTACAATGAGCAGTTCTTC.

V and J are TRBV30 and TRBJ2-7; 8 nucleotides line up with TRBD2. CDR1 GTSNPN and CDR2 SVGIG come from the germline V gene (reference sequence). CDR3 size: 13 residues. The V gene end was trimmed by 1 base and the J gene end by 2 bases; junction bases not matched to a gene: 1. This CDR3 is CAWSDGRAYEQYF. The CDR3 coding sequence is TGTGCCTGGAGTGACGGGAGGGCCTACGAGCAGTACTTC. Full variable domain (outside the CDR3, taken from reference TRBV30 and TRBJ2-7): SQTIHQWPATLVQPVGSPLSLECTVEGTSNPNLYWYRQAAGRGLQLLFYSVGIGQISSEVPQNLSASRPQDRQFILSSKKLLLSDSGFYLCAWSDGRAYEQYFGPGTRLTVT.

The chain employs TRBV6-1 and TRBJ1-5; TRBD1 agrees at 7 bases. This CDR3 has 15 residues. V lost 10 bases to trimming and J lost 0 bases; unmatched junction nucleotides: 9. Germline assignment: CDR1 MNHNS and CDR2 SASEGT. The CDR3 loop is CATRGGQYSNQPQHF. CDR3 nucleotide sequence: TGTGCCACCCGCGGGGGACAGTATAGCAATCAGCCCCAGCATTTT.

A few counts support this clone. The rearrangement links TRBV7-6 to TRBJ2-3; D perhaps matches TRBD1 (6 bases). Trimming shortened V by 1 base and J by 2 bases, and 7 bases separated the two germline ends. The CDR3 loop spans 14 amino acids. The germline V gene encodes CDR1 SGHVS and CDR2 FNYEAQ. Here the CDR3 reads CASSLGGPTDTQYF. The CDR3 nucleotides are TGTGCCAGCAGCTTAGGGGGGCCCACAGATACGCAGTATTTT.

The rearrangement joins TRBV9 to TRBJ2-1; TRBD1 or TRBD2 may be the D gene (5 bases each). There are 14 residues in the CDR3. The ends were cut back, 6 bases at V and 10 bases at J, with 20 bases in the middle. CDR1 is SGDLS, CDR2 YYNGEE, per germline. The CDR3, as DNA: TGTGCCAGCACTCCGGGACCGAGGCCTTACGAGCAGTTCTTC. Its translation is CASTPGPRPYEQFF.

The chain combines TRBV27 with TRBJ2-7; TRBD1 aligns across 9 bases. The germline V gene encodes CDR1 MNHEY and CDR2 SMNVEV (reference sequence). V trimming: 0 bases; J trimming: 3 bases; junction bases outside the gene matches: 6. The CDR3 runs 16 residues. The CDR3 reads CASSLSRTGAGYEQYF. The CDR3 DNA follows: TGTGCCAGCAGTTTATCTAGGACAGGGGCCGGCTACGAGCAGTACTTC.

The chain joins TRBV19 to TRBJ2-6; D call uncertain. The germline V and J ends were trimmed by 7 bases and 4 bases, with 11 bases remaining between them. The CDR3 runs to 14 residues. Germline-derived CDR1 and CDR2 are LNHDA and SQIVND (reference sequence). CDR3 amino acids: CASKRSAGANVLTF. The CDR3 DNA reads as TGTGCCAGTAAACGGTCCGCCGGGGCCAACGTCCTGACTTTC.

V and J are TRBV2 and TRBJ1-2; maybe TRBD1 (6 bases). This CDR3 spans 11 amino acids. V lost 8 bases to trimming and J lost 3 bases, with 7 bases between them. Germline assignment: CDR1 SNHLY and CDR2 FYNNEI. The CDR3 region has the DNA TGTGCCAGCCACAGGGACTATGGCTACACCTTC. Translating it yields CASHRDYGYTF.

The chain is built from TRBV7-3 and TRBJ2-1; 8 bases match TRBD2. Germline V gene sequence: CDR1 SGHTA, CDR2 FQGTGA. The CDR3 covers 15 residues. The V and J ends lost 5 bases and 8 bases, in that order; junction bases with no gene match: 11. The DNA for the CDR3 is TGTGCCAGCAGCAAGGGCAAGCGGGAGACCTATGAGCAGTTCTTC. Protein product: CASSKGKRETYEQFF. Filled out from reference TRBV7-3 and TRBJ2-1, the complete variable domain reads GAGVSQTPSNKVTEKGKYVELRCDPISGHTALYWYRQSLGQGPEFLIYFQGTGAADDSGLPNDRFFAVRPEGSVSTLKIQRTERGDSAVYLCASSKGKRETYEQFFGPGTRLTVL.

This clone was picked up a small number of times. In the same sample, other DNA sequences code for this CDR3. The V and J genes are TRBV7-2 and TRBJ2-2; D is ambiguous. V lost 4 bases to trimming and J lost 3 bases, with 3 bases between them. Per the germline V gene, CDR1 is SGHTA and CDR2 is FQGNSA. The CDR3 covers 12 residues. The CDR3 DNA is TGTGCCAGCAGCTCTGACACCGGGGAGCTGTTTTTT. Translating it yields CASSSDTGELFF.

This clone qualifies as medium-sized (0.01 to 0.1%). The chain recombines TRBV27 with TRBJ2-7; 10 bases line up with TRBD2. CDR3 length: 15 amino acids. Germline CDR1 MNHEY, CDR2 SMNVEV (reference sequence). V dropped 8 bases and J dropped 2; count of bases not matched to a gene: 9. The CDR3 here is CASRLLAGDTYEQYF. In DNA form, the CDR3 reads TGTGCCAGCCGCCTCCTAGCGGGGGATACCTACGAGCAGTACTTC.

The V and J genes are TRBV6-1 and TRBJ2-5, with 9 bases fitting TRBD2. In germline, CDR1 is MNHNS, CDR2 SASEGT. The CDR3 runs 14 residues. After removal of 4 bases from V and 4 bases from J, the junction contained 4 bases not matched to a gene. In DNA form, the CDR3 reads TGTGCCAGCAGTGTCGCTAGCGGGACAGAGACCCAGTACTTC. Translated, it gives CASSVASGTETQYF.

V and J are TRBV5-4 and TRBJ1-2; D not certain. This CDR3 contains 15 residues. CDR1 and CDR2 from the germline V gene are SGHNT and YYREEE (reference sequence). V was trimmed by 4 bases and J by 7 bases, leaving 20 bases between them. The CDR3 coding sequence is TGTGCCAGCAGCCTCCCCGAAGGGAGTGGCGGTGGCTACACCTTC. Its translation: CASSLPEGSGGGYTF.

The chain carries TRBV6-1 and TRBJ1-4, with 9 bases that match TRBD1. The germline V gene has CDR1 MNHNS and CDR2 SASEGT. This CDR3 is 14 amino acids long. The J segment lost 7 bases and the V segment lost 5 bases, leaving 5 bases of the junction unmatched. The CDR3 sequence: CASSNRGQSEKLFF. The CDR3 bases are TGTGCCAGCAGTAACAGGGGGCAGAGTGAAAAACTGTTTTTT.

V gene TRBV7-2 combines with J gene TRBJ1-4, with D maybe TRBD1 (5 bases). There are 15 residues in the CDR3. Germline CDR1 reads SGHTA; CDR2 reads FQGNSA. V gave up 2 bases and J gave up 8 bases, with 15 bases separating them. The CDR3 loop is CASSLSGRVEEKLFF. CDR3 coding DNA: TGTGCCAGCAGCTTAAGCGGCAGGGTAGAGGAAAAACTGTTTTTT.

This chain uses TRBV4-3 with TRBJ1-2; TRBD1 aligns across 8 bases. CDR3 size: 15 residues. CDR1 and CDR2 (germline): LGHNA, YSLEER. J was trimmed by 3 bases and V by 2 bases; bases with no gene match: 5. CDR3 nucleotides: TGCGCCAGCAGCCAATACCAGGGGGCTCACTATGGCTACACCTTC. Its translation is CASSQYQGAHYGYTF.

V usage is TRBV7-2 and J usage is TRBJ2-3; 16 bases map to TRBD2. The CDR3 covers 18 residues. J was trimmed by 14 bases and V by 1 base; bases with no gene match: 15. The germline V gene has CDR1 SGHTA and CDR2 FQGNSA. The CDR3 nucleotides read TGTGCCAGCAGCTTAGTGTTCAGGGGGGGACTAGCGGGAGGGCCCTTGTATTTT. Residues: CASSLVFRGGLAGGPLYF. The entire variable domain, with the rest obtained from reference TRBV7-2 and TRBJ2-3, is as follows: GAGVSQSPSNKVTEKGKDVELRCDPISGHTALYWYRQSLGQGLEFLIYFQGNSAPDKSGLPSDRFSAERTGGSVSTLTIQRTQQEDSAVYLCASSLVFRGGLAGGPLYFGPGTRLTVL.

The gene calls are TRBV30 and TRBJ1-5, with 8 bases aligning to TRBD1. The CDR3 is 13 residues long. V trimming: 5 bases; J trimming: 7 bases; junction bases outside the gene matches: 7. The germline gives CDR1 GTSNPN, CDR2 SVGIG (reference sequence). The CDR3 is CAWDRGLGQPQHF. CDR3 bases: TGTGCCTGGGACAGGGGATTGGGACAGCCCCAGCATTTT.

This chain uses TRBV11-2 with TRBJ1-1, with D possibly being TRBD1 (5 bases). V lost 3 bases and J 4 bases, leaving 21 bases between the germline ends. Germline assignment: CDR1 SGHAT and CDR2 FQNNGV. The length of the CDR3 is 17 residues. In nucleotides, the CDR3 is TGTGCCAGCAGCTTTCGATCGACCGGCTTCAGGGTCACTGAAGCTTTCTTT. Its protein is CASSFRSTGFRVTEAFF.

The CDR3 loop is CASSSSTSPSTDTQYF. The DNA for the CDR3 is TGTGCCAGCAGTTCATCGACTAGCCCTAGCACAGATACGCAGTATTTT. This chain connects TRBV11-2 to TRBJ2-3, with 7 positions matching TRBD2. Per germline, CDR1 SGHAT and CDR2 FQNNGV. V shed 6 bases and J 0 bases; nucleotides not matched to a gene: 9. CDR3 length: 16 residues.